This TCR beta chain appears in the sequencing data of a study of response to subunit inactivated influenza vaccine. Study-wide points: The study's authors posited that every seasonal influenza vaccination enlists few new T cells.

TCRdb passed the RT-PCR reads through MiXCR, listing each CDR3 protein once. Of hundreds of thousands of distinct CDR3 sequences listed, 7.6% were seen once; the top ten hold 10% to 15%. In this sample, this clonotype turned up many times. Antigen unknown. The CDR3 consists of 17 residues. V gave up 5 bases and J gave up 4 bases; unmatched junction bases: 15. The origin of this receptor is a man between 50 and 70 years old who received an inactivated influenza vaccine. Sequences were derived from PBMCs from blood, sampled 23 to 25 months after vaccination. The chain joins TRBV12-3 or TRBV12-4 to TRBJ2-5; 8 bases line up with TRBD2. CDR3 amino acids: CASSLLGTRRAPETQYF. CDR3 coding DNA: TGTGCCAGCAGTCTACTAGGGACTAGACGTGCTCCAGAGACCCAGTACTTC.